This T cell receptor beta chain originates from a study of patients and donors after allogeneic stem cell transplantation. TCRdb recomputed calls from the RT-PCR reads with MiXCR, one row per CDR3 protein. The repertoire holds about 960,000 distinct CDR3 sequences, with about a sixth as singletons. This clonotype occurred many times. V lost 11 bases to trimming and J lost 3 bases, with 5 bases between them. Germline assignment: CDR1 ENHRY and CDR2 SYGVKD. The CDR3 covers 9 residues. The chain carries TRBV10-3 and TRBJ2-7; no reliable D call. Sequencing input: blood, either unsorted or a sorted T cell fraction (not recorded which). This sequence originates from a human donor who was either an allogeneic HSCT recipient or a stem cell or donor lymphocyte infusion donor (not recorded which). It is not recorded whose cells these are; they may come from a transplant donor. The CDR3 nucleotides are TGTGCCCCGGACTACGAGCAGTACTTC. Protein: CAPDYEQYF.